This passage covers 23 T cell receptor beta chains from one sample sequenced in a study of T-cell memory formation after mild COVID-19. TCRdb fed the 5' RACE reads into MiXCR, producing one record per CDR3 protein. The sample holds about 340,000 distinct CDR3 sequences, about 16% seen once. The sample comprised PBMCs or a T cell subset sorted from them (not recorded which). All receptors derive from a man aged 18 to 35 who had mild COVID-19 (a few samples of this study predate the infection). Cell type and time point are not known.

V is TRBV6-1 and J is TRBJ2-1, with 10 bases fitting TRBD1. Losses at the gene ends were 8 bases for V and 3 bases for J; bases not matched to a gene: 7. Germline assignment: CDR1 MNHNS and CDR2 SASEGT. The CDR3 sequence is 15 residues long. CDR3 sequence (DNA): TGTGCCAGCGGTGGAGGACAGGGGGTCTACAATGAGCAGTTCTTC. This codes for CASGGGQGVYNEQFF.

This clonotype was counted a few times. The rearrangement links TRBV24-1 to TRBJ2-3; 7 bases map to TRBD1. J lost 1 base, V lost 2 bases, and 11 bases had no gene match. Per germline, CDR1 KGHDR and CDR2 SFDVKD. This CDR3 contains 18 residues. The DNA for the CDR3 is TGTGCCACCAGTGATTCCGCTTCGACAGGGCCGGGCACAGATACGCAGTATTTT. Its protein product is CATSDSASTGPGTDTQYF.

The table lists this clonotype with a few counts. The chain uses TRBV3-1 and TRBJ1-4; possible D gene TRBD1, 5 bases. Between the trimmed V and J ends, which lost 5 bases and 7 bases, there was a span of 14 bases. Germline V gene sequence: CDR1 LGHDT, CDR2 YNNKEL (reference sequence). There are 14 residues in the CDR3. The CDR3, as DNA: TGTGCCAGCAGCTCCCGGGACGCAGGTGAAAAACTGTTTTTT. Amino acids: CASSSRDAGEKLFF.

The chain is built from TRBV6-5 and TRBJ2-2; D gene uncertain. The length of the CDR3 is 15 residues. V dropped 2 bases and J dropped 0 bases, with 7 bases sitting between them. CDR1 and CDR2 (germline): MNHEY, SVGAGI. Here the CDR3 reads CASSYMSANTGELFF. The CDR3 DNA reads as TGTGCCAGCAGTTACATGTCCGCGAACACCGGGGAGCTGTTTTTT.

The sample holds a few counts of this clonotype. J is TRBJ2-3 and V is TRBV13; the D is unclear. Trimming left V 5 bases short and J 5 bases short, with 8 bases between. The CDR3 extends over 12 amino acids. Germline CDR1 reads PRHDT; CDR2 reads FYEKMQ (reference sequence). This CDR3 reads CASSKLRDTQYF. The CDR3 coding sequence is TGTGCCAGCAGCAAACTACGAGATACGCAGTATTTT.

This clonotype appeared a few times. The gene calls are TRBV7-6 and TRBJ2-1, with TRBD2 identical over 9 bases. The J segment lost 5 bases and the V segment lost 4 bases, leaving 6 bases of the junction unmatched. The germline V gene encodes CDR1 SGHVS and CDR2 FNYEAQ. This CDR3 spans 15 amino acids. The CDR3 loop reads CASSSIAGVDNEQFF. The CDR3 nucleotides are TGTGCCAGCAGCTCGATAGCGGGGGTAGACAATGAGCAGTTCTTC. Supplemented by reference TRBV7-6 and TRBJ2-1, the full variable domain reads GAGVSQSPRYKVTKRGQDVALRCDPISGHVSLYWYRQALGQGPEFLTYFNYEAQQDKSGLPNDRFSAERPEGSISTLTIQRTEQRDSAMYRCASSSIAGVDNEQFFGPGTRLTVL.

This clonotype has a single count. V is TRBV20-1 and J is TRBJ2-1, with D tentatively TRBD1 (5 bases). Germline lookup yields CDR1 DFQATT and CDR2 SNEGSKA (reference sequence). This CDR3 spans 12 amino acids. Trimming cost V 0 bases and J 10 bases, with 10 bases left between them. The CDR3 DNA reads as TGCAGTGCTAGAGAAGGGGTTGGAGAGCAGTTCTTC. Amino acids: CSAREGVGEQFF.

Notes on this clonotype: The germline gene is not matched at one end of the junction; a read error may be the cause. J is TRBJ1-6 and V is TRBV7-8; D unresolved. Germline CDR1 is SGHVS and CDR2 is FQNEAQ. The CDR3 covers 15 residues. The CDR3 DNA reads as TGTGCCAGCATACCTAGACCGGACTATAATTCACCACTCCACTTT. This codes for CASIPRPDYNSPLHF.

This clonotype has a handful of counts. The chain joins TRBV6-2 or TRBV6-3 to TRBJ2-5; TRBD1 matches at 7 bases. The CDR3 is 16 residues long. Trimming cost V 0 bases and J 3 bases; bases outside gene matches: 7. Looked up from germline, CDR1 is MNHEY and CDR2 is SVGEGT. The CDR3 DNA reads TGTGCCAGCAGTTACTCCTACCGACAGGGAGAAGAGACCCAGTACTTC. Translating gives CASSYSYRQGEETQYF.

The chain uses TRBV6-5 and TRBJ2-3; 12 bases line up with TRBD2. CDR3 size: 16 residues. CDR1 is MNHEY and CDR2 is SVGAGI in the germline V gene. Losses at the gene ends were 5 bases for V and 4 bases for J; bases not matched to a gene: 7. The CDR3 reads CASSMLAGGLADTQYF. The CDR3 DNA sequence: TGTGCCAGCAGTATGCTAGCGGGGGGGCTTGCAGATACGCAGTATTTT.

This clonotype was seen once. The junction shows a germline mismatch at one end, possibly a read error. The chain carries TRBV3-1 and TRBJ1-4; D uncertain. Germline V gene sequence: CDR1 LGHDT, CDR2 YNNKEL (reference sequence). CDR3 length: 15 amino acids. The CDR3 sequence is CASSDTWTTTEKLFF. CDR3 bases: TGTGCCAGCAGTGATACCTGGACCACTACTGAAAAACTGTTTTTT.

The V call is TRBV4-1, the J call TRBJ1-1, with D possibly being TRBD1 (5 bases). The CDR3 runs 13 residues. From germline, CDR1 is MGHRA and CDR2 YSYEKL. Trimming removed 6 bases from V and 7 bases from J, with 15 bases in between. CDR3 sequence reads: CASSRGGLGEAFF. The CDR3 coding sequence is TGCGCCAGCAGTCGGGGGGGGTTGGGTGAAGCTTTCTTT.

This clonotype was seen a few times. This chain connects TRBV27 to TRBJ1-1, with D tentatively TRBD1 (5 bases). The CDR3 has 16 amino acids. Germline assignment: CDR1 MNHEY and CDR2 SMNVEV (reference sequence). Trimming removed 2 bases at V and 4 bases at J, with 17 bases between. CDR3 bases: TGTGCCAGCAGTTTACGGGGGGTCTCTAGGGCCACTGAAGCTTTCTTT. It translates to CASSLRGVSRATEAFF.

This clonotype occurred a few times. The chain links TRBV14 to TRBJ2-7; no firm D call. This CDR3 contains 17 residues. Germline CDR1 is SGHDN and CDR2 is FVKESK. With 1 base removed from V and 1 base from J, the gap between germline ends came to 17 bases. The CDR3 coding sequence is TGTGCCAGCAGCCAAGTCAGAGTCGGGCTCGCATCCTACGAGCAGTACTTC. Translating gives CASSQVRVGLASYEQYF.

This clonotype was seen only a few times. In DNA form, the CDR3 reads TGCGCCAGCAGTGAGTCTCGAGGGGTATACGAGCAGTACTTC. This translates into CASSESRGVYEQYF. The chain couples TRBV10-1 to TRBJ2-7; D may correspond to TRBD1 or TRBD2 (5 bases each). The CDR3 is 14 residues long. V lost 0 bases, J lost 4 bases, and 10 bases lay in between. Germline lookup yields CDR1 WNHNN and CDR2 SYGVQD (reference sequence).

The rearrangement links TRBV5-6 to TRBJ1-6; no clear D gene. Germline V gene lookup returns CDR1 SGHDT and CDR2 YYEEEE. This CDR3 spans 13 amino acids. The V and J ends lost 4 bases and 10 bases respectively, with 12 bases between them. The CDR3 DNA reads as TGTGCCAGCAGCCCGGTCAGAAACTCACCCCTCCACTTT. Encoded protein: CASSPVRNSPLHF. The variable domain in full, with the rest retrieved from reference TRBV5-6 and TRBJ1-6, is DAGVTQSPTHLIKTRGQQVTLRCSPKSGHDTVSWYQQALGQGPQFIFQYYEEEERQRGNFPDRFSGHQFPNYSSELNVNALLLGDSALYLCASSPVRNSPLHFGNGTRLTVT.

This clonotype was seen a handful of times. V gene TRBV10-3 combines with J gene TRBJ2-7, with D possibly TRBD1 on 5 matching bases. In germline, CDR1 is ENHRY, CDR2 SYGVKD. The ends were cut back, 0 bases at V and 5 bases at J, with 8 bases in the middle. The CDR3 totals 13 residues. The CDR3 bases are TGTGCCATCAGTGAGTCGGCCAGGGACGAGCAGTACTTC. Translated: CAISESARDEQYF.

This clonotype turned up a few times. The chain uses TRBV4-3 and TRBJ2-1, with D maybe TRBD1 (6 bases). Germline CDR1 reads LGHNA; CDR2 reads YSLEER. The CDR3 contains 16 residues. V gave up 0 bases and J gave up 3 bases, with 12 bases separating them. The CDR3 DNA reads as TGCGCCAGCAGCCAAGAAACAGGGTCCGACTACAATGAGCAGTTCTTC. Protein: CASSQETGSDYNEQFF.

This clonotype was detected only a few times. This sequence joins TRBV6-5 and TRBJ2-7; D is unclear. CDR3 size: 14 residues. Trimming shortened V by 2 bases and J by 0 bases, and 8 bases separated the two germline ends. The germline CDR1 and CDR2 sequences are MNHEY and SVGAGI. The CDR3 DNA sequence: TGTGCCAGCAGTTACAGGCCGAGCTCCTACGAGCAGTACGTC. Translating gives CASSYRPSSYEQYV.

The V and J genes are TRBV20-1 and TRBJ2-5; D possibly corresponds to TRBD1 (5 bases). V lost 6 bases and J 7 bases, leaving 12 bases between the germline ends. There are 11 residues in the CDR3. Per the germline V gene, CDR1 is DFQATT and CDR2 is SNEGSKA (reference sequence). CDR3 protein: CSAPSGRTQYF. CDR3 DNA: TGCAGTGCCCCATCAGGGCGGACCCAGTACTTC.

The chain has TRBV18 and TRBJ2-1, with 13 positions matching TRBD2. Germline values: CDR1 KGHSH, CDR2 LQKENI. This CDR3 is built from 16 residues. V was pared by 5 bases and J by 7 bases, with 8 bases of the junction left unmatched. CDR3 in amino acids: CASSSLLAGGPNEQFF. In nucleotides, the CDR3 is TGTGCCAGCTCATCCCTACTAGCGGGGGGGCCGAATGAGCAGTTCTTC.

This clonotype turned up a few times. The J gene is TRBJ2-2, the V gene TRBV5-4; D may be TRBD2 (5 bases). Germline CDR1 reads SGHNT; CDR2 reads YYREEE (reference sequence). Trimming took off 0 bases at V and 5 bases at J, with 14 bases between the two ends. The CDR3 has 16 amino acids. This CDR3 is CASSLARGIDTGELFF. CDR3 bases: TGTGCCAGCAGCTTGGCCCGAGGGATCGATACCGGGGAGCTGTTTTTT.

This clonotype was counted a few times. V is TRBV2 and J is TRBJ2-5; D perhaps matches TRBD2 (5 bases). The germline V gene encodes CDR1 SNHLY and CDR2 FYNNEI. The CDR3 extends over 14 amino acids. The ends were cut back, 5 bases at V and 4 bases at J, with 14 bases in the middle. The CDR3 sequence: CASSYSYGRETQYF. The CDR3, as DNA: TGTGCCAGCAGTTATAGTTATGGGAGAGAGACCCAGTACTTC.